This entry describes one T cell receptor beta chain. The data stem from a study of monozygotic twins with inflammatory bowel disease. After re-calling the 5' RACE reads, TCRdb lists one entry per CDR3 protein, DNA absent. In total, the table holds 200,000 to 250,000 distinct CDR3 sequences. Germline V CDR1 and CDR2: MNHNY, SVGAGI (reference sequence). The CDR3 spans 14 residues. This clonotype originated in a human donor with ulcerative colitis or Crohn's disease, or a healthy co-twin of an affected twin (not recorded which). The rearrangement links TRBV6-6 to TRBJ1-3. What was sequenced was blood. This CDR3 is CASRRQRSGNTIYF.